Below are 21 T cell receptor beta chains sequenced from a single sample in a study of T cell clonotyping in hematopoietic cell transplantation. Measured with immunoSEQ multiplex PCR; TCRdb has only the in-frame clones, and not every one. The data hold roughly 14,000 clones, with 80% to 90% observed a single time. Source: PBMCs, taken 100 days after allogeneic stem cell transplant. The origin of the receptors is a male patient in his fifties who had an allogeneic stem cell transplant from an unrelated donor, so T cells may come from the graft donor. Some clones in this sample may be carry-over from other donors' samples.

The chain couples TRBV19 to TRBJ2-7, with a weak D call TRBD2 (6 bases). Germline V lookup: CDR1 LNHDA, CDR2 SQIVND (reference sequence). The V and J ends lost 2 bases and 3 bases respectively, with 11 bases between them. The CDR3 runs 14 residues. The CDR3: CASSIRGTHYEQYF. In DNA form, the CDR3 reads TGTGCCAGTAGTATACGCGGGACTCACTACGAGCAGTACTTC.

The rearrangement links TRBV30 to TRBJ1-2; D is undetermined. The germline gives CDR1 GTSNPN, CDR2 SVGIG (reference sequence). CDR3 length equals 12 residues. Trimming shortened V by 2 bases and J by 8 bases, and 12 bases separated the two germline ends. DNA of the CDR3: TGTGCCTGGAGTTTACAGACCGGGGGCTACACCTTC. This encodes CAWSLQTGGYTF. The entire variable domain, with the rest obtained from reference TRBV30 and TRBJ1-2, is as follows: SQTIHQWPATLVQPVGSPLSLECTVEGTSNPNLYWYRQAAGRGLQLLFYSVGIGQISSEVPQNLSASRPQDRQFILSSKKLLLSDSGFYLCAWSLQTGGYTFGSGTRLTVV.

The V call is TRBV6-5, the J call TRBJ2-2; possible D gene TRBD2, 6 bases. Trimming shortened V by 2 bases and J by 5 bases, and 9 bases separated the two germline ends. Germline V gene data show CDR1 as MNHEY and CDR2 as SVGAGI. This CDR3 contains 14 residues. The CDR3 here is CASSYGSGTGELFF. Written as DNA, the CDR3 is TGTGCCAGCAGTTACGGTAGCGGAACCGGGGAGCTGTTTTTT.

This rearrangement joins TRBV11-2 to TRBJ2-7; TRBD1 might be the D (5 bases). The CDR3 is made up of 14 amino acids. Germline V gives CDR1 SGHAT, CDR2 FQNNGV. Between the trimmed V and J ends, which lost 1 base and 2 bases, there was a span of 9 bases. Here the CDR3 reads CASSLVTGTYEQYF. The CDR3 nucleotides are TGTGCCAGCAGCTTAGTTACAGGAACCTACGAGCAGTACTTC.

The chain joins TRBV13 to TRBJ2-2; D ambiguous. Germline-derived CDR1 and CDR2 are PRHDT and FYEKMQ (reference sequence). This CDR3 is built from 15 residues. Trimming shortened V by 5 bases and J by 6 bases, and 16 bases separated the two germline ends. The CDR3 here is CASSETYERAGELFF. For the CDR3, the DNA is TGTGCCAGCAGCGAAACATATGAACGGGCCGGGGAGCTGTTTTTT.

This clone is classed as large. This rearrangement joins TRBV29-1 to TRBJ1-1; D might be TRBD1 (5 bases). Germline V gives CDR1 SQVTM, CDR2 ANQGSEA. The ends were cut back, 4 bases at V and 7 bases at J, with 10 bases in the middle. The CDR3 is 11 residues long. The CDR3 coding sequence is TGCAGCGTTGGGGGGACGCTTGAAGCTTTCTTT. Its translation is CSVGGTLEAFF.

The chain employs TRBV4-1 and TRBJ2-5; 9 nucleotides line up with TRBD2. The CDR3 covers 15 residues. From germline, CDR1 is MGHRA and CDR2 YSYEKL. Trimming took 0 bases from V and 7 from J; bases not matched to a gene: 6. The chain's CDR3 is CASSQDRASGATQYF. The CDR3 DNA is TGCGCCAGCAGCCAAGATCGAGCTAGCGGGGCGACCCAGTACTTC.

This chain uses TRBV27 with TRBJ1-1; D uncertain. The CDR3 is 14 amino acids. Germline V lookup: CDR1 MNHEY, CDR2 SMNVEV (reference sequence). The V end lost 3 bases, the J end lost 0 bases, and 8 bases lay between the germline ends. The chain's CDR3 is CASSLTGMNTEAFF. Here the CDR3 DNA reads TGTGCCAGCAGTTTGACCGGAATGAACACTGAAGCTTTCTTT.

This chain uses TRBV7-9 with TRBJ2-3, with TRBD2 matching 12 bases. This CDR3 has 15 residues. Germline lookup yields CDR1 SEHNR and CDR2 FQNEAQ (reference sequence). V was clipped by 5 bases and J by 5 bases; unmatched bases: 5. CDR3 in amino acids: CASSPVTSGRDTQYF. The CDR3 DNA reads as TGTGCCAGCAGCCCAGTGACTAGCGGGAGAGATACGCAGTATTTT.

This chain uses TRBV7-2 with TRBJ2-6, with D perhaps matching TRBD1 (5 bases). V was clipped by 1 base and J by 4 bases, with 8 bases between them. The V gene's germline CDR1 is SGHTA and CDR2 FQGNSA. The CDR3 is 15 residues long. The CDR3 spells CASSLDGAGANVLTF. The CDR3 DNA is TGTGCCAGCAGCTTAGATGGGGCCGGGGCCAACGTCCTGACTTTC.

The chain has TRBV19 and TRBJ1-4, with unresolved D. Germline V gene lookup returns CDR1 LNHDA and CDR2 SQIVND (reference sequence). V dropped 5 bases and J dropped 7 bases, with 14 bases sitting between them. CDR3 length: 14 amino acids. The CDR3 loop reads CASSLGRKGEKLFF. CDR3 DNA sequence: TGTGCCAGTAGTTTGGGGAGGAAGGGTGAAAAACTGTTTTTT.

The V gene is TRBV13, the J gene TRBJ2-1; 7 positions agree with TRBD1. This CDR3 spans 14 amino acids. Unmatched junction bases numbered 9, after V lost 5 bases and J lost 8 bases. CDR1 and CDR2 (germline): PRHDT, FYEKMQ (reference sequence). The CDR3 region has the DNA TGTGCCAGCAGCCCCCGACAGGGAGCGCATGAGCAGTTCTTC. Translation: CASSPRQGAHEQFF.

The chain's CDR3 is CASSYVRDSGANVLTF. The CDR3 nucleotides read TGTGCCAGCAGTTACGTCAGGGACTCTGGGGCCAACGTCCTGACTTTC. This sequence joins TRBV6-5 and TRBJ2-6; D may be TRBD1 (5 bases). V gave up 2 bases and J gave up 0 bases, with 8 bases separating them. Germline V gene sequence: CDR1 MNHEY, CDR2 SVGAGI. CDR3 length equals 16 residues.

The chain carries TRBV6-5 and TRBJ2-7, with TRBD1 as a possible D gene (6 bases). The germline gives CDR1 MNHEY, CDR2 SVGAGI. The CDR3 covers 13 residues. V was clipped by 4 bases and J by 6 bases, with 13 bases between them. CDR3 residues: CASSSGTISEQYF. The CDR3, as DNA: TGTGCCAGCAGTTCAGGGACAATCTCCGAGCAGTACTTC.

The chain uses TRBV7-2 and TRBJ2-3; unclear D gene. CDR1 is SGHTA, CDR2 FQGNSA, per germline. The CDR3 contains 13 residues. Trimming left V 1 base short and J 5 bases short, with 7 bases between. For the CDR3, the DNA is TGTGCCAGCAGCTTAGAGTGGTTAGATACGCAGTATTTT. Its translation is CASSLEWLDTQYF.

This chain uses TRBV29-1 with TRBJ1-2; D not resolved. CDR3 size: 12 residues. Deletions cut 4 bases from V and 5 bases from J, with 11 bases between. The germline V gene has CDR1 SQVTM and CDR2 ANQGSEA. The CDR3 loop reads CSVGASIYGYTF. In DNA, the CDR3 is TGCAGCGTTGGAGCGTCCATATATGGCTACACCTTC.

The V gene is TRBV28, the J gene TRBJ1-1; D ambiguous. Germline CDR1 MDHEN, CDR2 SYDVKM. CDR3 length: 11 amino acids. Trimming removed 6 bases at V and 1 base at J, with 3 bases between. CDR3 DNA: TGTGCCAGCAGGCAGAACACTGAAGCTTTCTTT. This codes for CASRQNTEAFF.

The chain is built from TRBV7-2 and TRBJ2-3; D gene uncertain. V lost 4 bases and J 2 bases, leaving 7 bases between the germline ends. This CDR3 region has 13 residues. Per germline, CDR1 SGHTA and CDR2 FQGNSA. CDR3 sequence: CASSYPSTDTQYF. CDR3 coding DNA: TGTGCCAGCAGCTATCCCTCCACAGATACGCAGTATTTT.

This clone turned up a few times. The rearrangement joins TRBV7-2 to TRBJ1-2; weak D call: TRBD1 (5 bases). CDR3 length: 13 residues. Trimming took 1 base from V and 8 from J, leaving 11 bases between them. CDR1 is SGHTA, CDR2 FQGNSA, per germline. The CDR3 nucleotides read TGTGCCAGCAGCTTAGGAGGGACGGGAGGCTACACCTTC. As protein: CASSLGGTGGYTF.

The V and J genes are TRBV2 and TRBJ1-1; possibly TRBD1 for D (5 bases). With 7 bases removed from V and 7 bases from J, the gap between germline ends came to 10 bases. This CDR3 comprises 11 residues. CDR1 and CDR2 from the germline V gene are SNHLY and FYNNEI. The CDR3 nucleotides are TGTGCCAGCACCGGGACGGGTGAAGCTTTCTTT. This translates into CASTGTGEAFF.

This chain connects TRBV5-4 to TRBJ1-3, with D possibly being TRBD1 (6 bases). With 4 bases removed from V and 2 bases from J, the gap between germline ends came to 10 bases. CDR3 size: 14 residues. Germline assignment: CDR1 SGHNT and CDR2 YYREEE (reference sequence). The CDR3 DNA follows: TGTGCCAGCAGCAAAAGGGACACTGGAAACACCATATATTTT. Translation gives CASSKRDTGNTIYF.